Below, 5 T cell receptor beta chains from the same sample are listed, as sequenced in a study of Ad26.COV2.S vaccination and SARS-CoV-2 variants. TCRdb's copy holds only in-frame clones and misses some; the assay was immunoSEQ multiplex PCR. The table records hundreds of thousands of clones, 75% to 95% of them present only once. As to treatment: 15 to 20 received Ad26.COV2.S at low or high dose, single or two shots; about five received placebo; per-sample allocation not given. The samples were gathered on day 63 after the first injection of vaccine or placebo. The specimen comprised peripheral blood, sampled in a trial of Ad26.COV2.S vaccine versus placebo. The receptors stem from a person between 18 and 59 years old who received the Ad26.COV2.S COVID-19 vaccine or a placebo.

The chain links TRBV21-1 to TRBJ1-2; the table calls TRBD1, which could not be checked here. TRBV21-1 is classified as a pseudogene. The CDR3 sequence is 17 residues long. CDR3 nucleotide sequence: TGTGCCAGCAGCACCCTGGGGACAGGCGGCCGGAACTATGGCTACACCTTC. Translating gives CASSTLGTGGRNYGYTF.

In this sample, this clone turned up once. This chain uses TRBV24-1 with TRBJ2-1; D call uncertain. V lost 2 bases and J lost 9, with 13 bases in between. There are 14 residues in the CDR3. Germline-derived CDR1 and CDR2 are KGHDR and SFDVKD. CDR3 sequence: CATSDWTTQAEQFF. In nucleotides, the CDR3 is TGTGCCACCAGTGATTGGACCACCCAGGCTGAGCAGTTCTTC.

This clone appeared a single time. The CDR3 bases are TGTGCCAGCAGTCCCACATACCGACTTGGAAACACCATATATTTT. As protein: CASSPTYRLGNTIYF. V usage is TRBV6-2 or TRBV6-3 and J usage is TRBJ1-3; D call uncertain. Germline CDR1 MNHEY, CDR2 SVGEGT. V was pared by 5 bases and J by 3 bases, with 14 bases between. CDR3 length: 15 amino acids.

The chain has TRBV7-9 and TRBJ2-7, with D tentatively TRBD1 (6 bases). The V end lost 4 bases, the J end lost 3 bases, and 16 bases lay between the germline ends. Looked up from germline, CDR1 is SEHNR and CDR2 is FQNEAQ (reference sequence). The CDR3 covers 15 residues. In DNA form, the CDR3 reads TGTGCCAGCAGCTCATGGGGGCAGCAAATCTACGAGCAGTACTTC. It translates to CASSSWGQQIYEQYF. Combining the CDR3 with reference TRBV7-9 and TRBJ2-7 gives the whole variable domain DTGVSQNPRHKITKRGQNVTFRCDPISEHNRLYWYRQTLGQGPEFLTYFQNEAQLEKSRLLSDRFSAERPKGSFSTLEIQRTEQGDSAMYLCASSSWGQQIYEQYFGPGTRLTVT.

The chain recombines TRBV7-2 with TRBJ1-2; a possible D gene is TRBD1 (6 bases). The V gene lost 2 bases and the J gene lost 6 bases, with 13 bases spanning the gap. The CDR3 covers 14 residues. The germline gives CDR1 SGHTA, CDR2 FQGNSA. This CDR3 reads CASSLIQGRNGYTF. Written as DNA, the CDR3 is TGTGCCAGCAGCTTAATACAGGGTCGGAATGGCTACACCTTC.